This T cell receptor (beta chain) was recorded in a study of T cells expressing NK-cell markers. Study background: The TCR beta repertoires originated in sorted CD3+CD56+NKG2C+, CD3+CD56+NKG2C- and CD3+CD56-NKG2C+ T cells. Sequenced donors, eight in total, included seven who were HCMV-seropositive and one who was seronegative. Study-wide results and limits: Clones of NKG2C+ T cells that had expanded were of unclear HCMV specificity.

TCR beta cDNA was made by 5'RACE template switching with UMIs. No DNA is given; TCRdb re-called the 5' RACE reads and lists each CDR3 protein once. This sample's table reports about 150,000 distinct CDR3 sequences. As to this clonotype: The antigen is undetermined.

Germline V gene data show CDR1 as MNHEY and CDR2 as SVGAGI. The length of the CDR3 is 14 residues. What was sequenced was blood T cells: a sorted CD56 or NKG2C T cell subset, CD4+ or CD8+ T cells, or bulk PBMC T cells (not recorded which). This rearrangement joins TRBV6-5 to TRBJ2-7; TCRdb gives TRBD1 as the D gene, but with no DNA this cannot be confirmed. The clonotype originates from a man aged 18 to 70 in good health. CDR3 region: CASSFGQGANEQYF.